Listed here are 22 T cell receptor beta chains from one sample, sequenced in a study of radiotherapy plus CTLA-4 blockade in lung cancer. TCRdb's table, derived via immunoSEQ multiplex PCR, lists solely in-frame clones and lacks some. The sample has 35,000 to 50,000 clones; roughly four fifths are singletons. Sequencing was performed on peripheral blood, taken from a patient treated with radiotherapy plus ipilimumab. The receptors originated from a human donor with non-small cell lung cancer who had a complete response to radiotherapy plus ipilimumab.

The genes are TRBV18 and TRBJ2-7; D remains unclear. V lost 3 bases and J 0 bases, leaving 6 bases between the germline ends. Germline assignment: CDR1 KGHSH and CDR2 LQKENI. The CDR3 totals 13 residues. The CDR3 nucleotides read TGTGCCAGCTCACCGAGGAGCTCCTACGAGCAGTACTTC. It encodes CASSPRSSYEQYF. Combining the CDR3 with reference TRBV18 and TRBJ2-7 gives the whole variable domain NAGVMQNPRHLVRRRGQEARLRCSPMKGHSHVYWYRQLPEEGLKFMVYLQKENIIDESGMPKERFSAEFPKEGPSILRIQQVVRGDSAAYFCASSPRSSYEQYFGPGTRLTVT.

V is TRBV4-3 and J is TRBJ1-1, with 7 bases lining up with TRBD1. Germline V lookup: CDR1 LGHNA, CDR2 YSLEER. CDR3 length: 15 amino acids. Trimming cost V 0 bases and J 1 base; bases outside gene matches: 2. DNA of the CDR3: TGCGCCAGCAGCCAAGACCGGGACAGGAACACTGAAGCTTTCTTT. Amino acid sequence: CASSQDRDRNTEAFF.

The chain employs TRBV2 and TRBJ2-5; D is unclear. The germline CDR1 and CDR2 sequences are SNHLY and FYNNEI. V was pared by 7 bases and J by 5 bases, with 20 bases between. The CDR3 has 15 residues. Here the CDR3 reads CASKVRMGPRETQYF. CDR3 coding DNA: TGTGCCAGCAAGGTTAGAATGGGCCCACGGGAGACCCAGTACTTC. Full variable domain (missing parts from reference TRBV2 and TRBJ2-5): EPEVTQTPSHQVTQMGQEVILRCVPISNHLYFYWYRQILGQKVEFLVSFYNNEISEKSEIFDDQFSVERPDGSNFTLKIRSTKLEDSAMYFCASKVRMGPRETQYFGPGTRLLVL.

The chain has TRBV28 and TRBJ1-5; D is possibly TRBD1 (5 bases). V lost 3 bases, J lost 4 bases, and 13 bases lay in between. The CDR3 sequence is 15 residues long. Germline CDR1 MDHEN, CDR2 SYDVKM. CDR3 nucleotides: TGTGCCAGCAGTTTTCAGGGTCGTGGTAATCAGCCCCAGCATTTT. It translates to CASSFQGRGNQPQHF. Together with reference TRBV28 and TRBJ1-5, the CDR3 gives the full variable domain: DVKVTQSSRYLVKRTGEKVFLECVQDMDHENMFWYRQDPGLGLRLIYFSYDVKMKEKGDIPEGYSVSREKKERFSLILESASTNQTSMYLCASSFQGRGNQPQHFGDGTRLSIL.

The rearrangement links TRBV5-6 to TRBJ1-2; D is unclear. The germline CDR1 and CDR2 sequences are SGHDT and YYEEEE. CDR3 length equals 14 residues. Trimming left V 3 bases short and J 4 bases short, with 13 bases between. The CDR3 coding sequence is TGTGCCAGCAGCTCCCAACGGGATTCCTATGGCTACACCTTC. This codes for CASSSQRDSYGYTF.

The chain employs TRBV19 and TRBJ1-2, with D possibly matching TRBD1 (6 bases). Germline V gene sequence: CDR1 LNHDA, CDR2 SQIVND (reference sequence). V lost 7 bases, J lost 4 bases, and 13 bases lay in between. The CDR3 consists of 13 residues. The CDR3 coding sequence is TGTGCCAGTATGAGGACAGACCTCTATGGCTACACCTTC. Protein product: CASMRTDLYGYTF.

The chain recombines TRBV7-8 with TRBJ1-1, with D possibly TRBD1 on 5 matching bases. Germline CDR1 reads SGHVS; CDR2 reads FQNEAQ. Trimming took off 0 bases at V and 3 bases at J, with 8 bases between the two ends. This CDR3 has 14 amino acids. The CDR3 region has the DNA TGTGCCAGCAGCTTAGCGGGGGGATACACTGAAGCTTTCTTT. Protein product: CASSLAGGYTEAFF.

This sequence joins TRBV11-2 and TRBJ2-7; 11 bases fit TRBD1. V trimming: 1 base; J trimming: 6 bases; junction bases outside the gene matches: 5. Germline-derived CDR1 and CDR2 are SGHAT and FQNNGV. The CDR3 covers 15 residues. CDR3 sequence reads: CASSLGGTGGREQYF. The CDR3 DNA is TGTGCCAGCAGCTTAGGGGGGACAGGGGGTCGCGAGCAGTACTTC.

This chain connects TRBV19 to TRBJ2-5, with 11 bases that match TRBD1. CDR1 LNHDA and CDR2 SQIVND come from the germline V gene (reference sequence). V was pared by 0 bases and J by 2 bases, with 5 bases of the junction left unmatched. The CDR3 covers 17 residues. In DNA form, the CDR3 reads TGTGCCAGTAGTATAGACCACGGGACAGGGGGTCAAGAGACCCAGTACTTC. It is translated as CASSIDHGTGGQETQYF.

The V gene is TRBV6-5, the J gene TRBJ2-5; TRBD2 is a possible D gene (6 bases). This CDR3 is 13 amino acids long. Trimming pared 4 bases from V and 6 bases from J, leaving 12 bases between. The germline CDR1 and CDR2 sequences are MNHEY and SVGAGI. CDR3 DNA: TGTGCCAGCAGTTTGGAAGGGAGGCAGACCCAGTACTTC. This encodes CASSLEGRQTQYF.

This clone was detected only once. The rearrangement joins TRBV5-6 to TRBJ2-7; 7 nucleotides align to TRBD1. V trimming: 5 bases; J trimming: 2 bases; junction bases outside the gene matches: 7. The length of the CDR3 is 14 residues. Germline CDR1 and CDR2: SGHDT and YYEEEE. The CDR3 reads CASRNRGSTYEQYF. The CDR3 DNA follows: TGTGCCAGCAGAAACAGGGGAAGCACCTACGAGCAGTACTTC.

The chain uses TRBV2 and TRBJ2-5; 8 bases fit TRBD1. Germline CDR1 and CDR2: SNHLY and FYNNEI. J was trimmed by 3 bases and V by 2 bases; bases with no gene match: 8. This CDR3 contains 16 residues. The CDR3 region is CASSETWNRGKETQYF. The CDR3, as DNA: TGTGCCAGCAGTGAAACTTGGAACAGGGGGAAAGAGACCCAGTACTTC.

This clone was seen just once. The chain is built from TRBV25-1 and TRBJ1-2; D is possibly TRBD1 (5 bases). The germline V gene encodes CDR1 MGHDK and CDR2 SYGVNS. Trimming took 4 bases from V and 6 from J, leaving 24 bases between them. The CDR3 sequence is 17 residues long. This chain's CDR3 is CASSADGTRGELNGYTF. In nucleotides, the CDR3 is TGTGCCAGCAGTGCCGACGGGACCCGCGGGGAGCTTAATGGCTACACCTTC.

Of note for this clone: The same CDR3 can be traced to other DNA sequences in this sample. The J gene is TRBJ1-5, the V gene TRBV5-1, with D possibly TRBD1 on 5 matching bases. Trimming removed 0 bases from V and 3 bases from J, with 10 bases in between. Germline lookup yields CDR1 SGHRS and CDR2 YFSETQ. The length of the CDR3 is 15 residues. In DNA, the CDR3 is TGCGCCAGCAGCTTGGAAGGGGTTTCCAATCAGCCCCAGCATTTT. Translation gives CASSLEGVSNQPQHF.

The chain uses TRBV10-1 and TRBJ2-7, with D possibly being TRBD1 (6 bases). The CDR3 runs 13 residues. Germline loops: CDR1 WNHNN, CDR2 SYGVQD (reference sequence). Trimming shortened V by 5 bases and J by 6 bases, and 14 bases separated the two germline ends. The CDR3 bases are TGCGCCAGCAGTTATTACAGGGTATCCGAGCAGTACTTC. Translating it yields CASSYYRVSEQYF.

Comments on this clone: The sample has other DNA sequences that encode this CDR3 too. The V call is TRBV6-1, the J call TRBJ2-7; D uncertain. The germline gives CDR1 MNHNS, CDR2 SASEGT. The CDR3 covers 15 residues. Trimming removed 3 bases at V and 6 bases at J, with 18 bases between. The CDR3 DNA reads TGTGCCAGCAGTGATATTTACTTGGGCCGACGCGAGCAGTACTTC. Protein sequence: CASSDIYLGRREQYF.

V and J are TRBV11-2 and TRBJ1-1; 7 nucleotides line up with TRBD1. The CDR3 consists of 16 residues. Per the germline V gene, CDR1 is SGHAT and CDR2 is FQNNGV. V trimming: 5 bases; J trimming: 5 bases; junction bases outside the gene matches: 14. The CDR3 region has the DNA TGTGCCAGCAGCCAGGGCGACAGGGTACTTGGGACTGAAGCTTTCTTT. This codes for CASSQGDRVLGTEAFF.

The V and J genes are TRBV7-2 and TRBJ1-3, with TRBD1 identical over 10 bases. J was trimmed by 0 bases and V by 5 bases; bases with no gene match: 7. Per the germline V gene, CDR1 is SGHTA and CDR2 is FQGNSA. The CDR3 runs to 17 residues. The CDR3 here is CASSLRQGAFSGNTIYF. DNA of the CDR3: TGTGCCAGCAGCCTAAGACAGGGGGCATTCTCTGGAAACACCATATATTTT. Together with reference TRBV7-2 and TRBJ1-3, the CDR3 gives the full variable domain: GAGVSQSPSNKVTEKGKDVELRCDPISGHTALYWYRQSLGQGLEFLIYFQGNSAPDKSGLPSDRFSAERTGGSVSTLTIQRTQQEDSAVYLCASSLRQGAFSGNTIYFGEGSWLTVV.

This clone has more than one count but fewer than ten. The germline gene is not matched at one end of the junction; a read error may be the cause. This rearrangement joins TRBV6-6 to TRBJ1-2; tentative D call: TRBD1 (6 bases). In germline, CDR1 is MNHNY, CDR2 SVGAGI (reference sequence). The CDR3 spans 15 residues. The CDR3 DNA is TGTGCCGGCAGGAACTCGGACAGATCAAGGGATGGCTACACCTTC. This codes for CAGRNSDRSRDGYTF.

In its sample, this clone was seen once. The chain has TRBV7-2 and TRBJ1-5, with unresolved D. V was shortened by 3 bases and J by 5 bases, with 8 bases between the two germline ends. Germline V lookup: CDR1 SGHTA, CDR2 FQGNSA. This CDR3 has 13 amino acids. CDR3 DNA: TGTGCCAGCAGCTTTTTGGGCGATCAGCCCCAGCATTTT. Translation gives CASSFLGDQPQHF.

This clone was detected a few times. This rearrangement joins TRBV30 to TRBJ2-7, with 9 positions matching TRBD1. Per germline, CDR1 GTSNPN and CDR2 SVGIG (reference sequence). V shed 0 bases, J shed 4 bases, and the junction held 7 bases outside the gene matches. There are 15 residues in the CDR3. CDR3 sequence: CAWSVGTGIGYEQYF. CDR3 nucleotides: TGTGCCTGGAGTGTAGGGACAGGGATCGGGTACGAGCAGTACTTC.

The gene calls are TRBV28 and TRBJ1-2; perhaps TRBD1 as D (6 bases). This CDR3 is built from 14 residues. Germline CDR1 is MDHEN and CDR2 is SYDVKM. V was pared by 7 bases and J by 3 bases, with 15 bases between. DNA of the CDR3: TGTGCCAGCAAGATGGGACACCGATACTATGGCTACACCTTC. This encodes CASKMGHRYYGYTF.